This paragraph reports one TCR beta chain. The sample is drawn from a study of blood T cell repertoires in COVID-19. Looking at the study overall: Researchers got acute and convalescent COVID-19 samples from the United States, Italy and Spain.

This CDR3 is built from 17 residues. Trimming shortened V by 1 base and J by 0 bases, and 15 bases separated the two germline ends. From germline, CDR1 is SGHVS and CDR2 FQNEAQ. The Seattle patients joined while their infection was active and were tracked longitudinally afterward. Some clones are missing from TCRdb's copy, which holds only in-frame ones; the method was immunoSEQ multiplex PCR. Here the sample spans about 270,000 clones, roughly 83% being singletons. Sequencing input: peripheral blood. This chain connects TRBV7-8 to TRBJ1-2; no firm D call. The TCR was taken from a human donor with COVID-19, enrolled during active disease. The donor label of this sample is uncertain. CDR3 in DNA: TGTGCCAGCAGCTTAGTAGGAAGCGGGGTAGCTAACTATGGCTACACCTTC. This gives the protein CASSLVGSGVANYGYTF.